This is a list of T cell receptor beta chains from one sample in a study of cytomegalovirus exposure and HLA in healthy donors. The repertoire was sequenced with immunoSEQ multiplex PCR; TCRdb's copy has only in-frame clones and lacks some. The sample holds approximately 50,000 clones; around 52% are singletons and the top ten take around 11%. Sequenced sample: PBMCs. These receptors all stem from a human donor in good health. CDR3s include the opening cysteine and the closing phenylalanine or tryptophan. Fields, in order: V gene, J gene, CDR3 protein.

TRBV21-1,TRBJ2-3,CASSKRGGDRATDTQYF
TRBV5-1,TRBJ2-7,CASSKTASYEQYF
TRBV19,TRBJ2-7,CASSIGAGEIYEQYF
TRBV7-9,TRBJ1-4,CSSSLVLGAATNEKLFF
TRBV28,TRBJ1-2,CASSSPGFRYGYTF
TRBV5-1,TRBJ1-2,CASSPLGGAGGYTF
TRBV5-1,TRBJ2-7,CASSPLEGTGVYEQYF
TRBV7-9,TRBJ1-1,CASSLGTGILNTEAFF
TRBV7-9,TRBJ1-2,CASSLFSIPQGSGGYTF
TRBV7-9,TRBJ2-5,CASSLDGGTEETQYF
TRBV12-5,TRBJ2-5,CASGLGGMGMQETQYF
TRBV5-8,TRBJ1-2,CASSLGAGAGGYTF
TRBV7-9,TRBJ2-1,CASSLVSGSSYNEQFF
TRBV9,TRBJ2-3,CASSATLGGGMDTQYF
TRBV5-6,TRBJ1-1,CASSPGDRGTEAFF
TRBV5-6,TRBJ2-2,CASSTRGRENTGELFF
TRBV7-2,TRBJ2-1,CASSFAGGYEQFF
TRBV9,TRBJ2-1,CASSLSGSGGSEQFF
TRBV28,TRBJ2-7,CASRSQGAYEQYF
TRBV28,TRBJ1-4,CASAPGQGNEKLFF
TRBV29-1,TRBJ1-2,CSASTGSGYTF
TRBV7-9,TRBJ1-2,CASSSDRDFGGYTF
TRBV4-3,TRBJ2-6,CASSPNPVTNQGGANVLTF
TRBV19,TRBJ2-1,CASRQTYNEQFF
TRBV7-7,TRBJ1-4,CASSATGRNEKLFF
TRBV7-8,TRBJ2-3,CASSQGVQGVSSTDTQYF
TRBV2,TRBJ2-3,CASIPGTSVGTDTQYF
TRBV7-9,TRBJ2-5,CASSLGRPSEETQYF
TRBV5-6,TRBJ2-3,CASSPRTSGGTDTQYF
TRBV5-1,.,CASSLTSKTSGGHEQYF
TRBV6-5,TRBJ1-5,CASSSTGFGNQPQHF
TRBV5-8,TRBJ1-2,CASTLYRGGYTF
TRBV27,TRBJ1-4,CASSLSRRPGNEKLFF